A selection of T cell receptor beta chains follows, all from one sample in a study of cytomegalovirus exposure and HLA in healthy donors. Produced via immunoSEQ multiplex PCR; TCRdb's table is partial and in-frame only. Recorded for this sample: about 200,000 clones. Input material: PBMCs. Receptors were obtained from a boy aged 5-17 years in good health and CMV-seronegative. CDR3s include the opening cysteine and the closing phenylalanine or tryptophan. The order of the fields is V gene, CDR3 protein.

V gene: TRBV4-1; CDR3 protein: CASSQVGVKHEQYF
V gene: TRBV5-4; CDR3 protein: CASSLGTRTVNTEAFF
V gene: TRBV9; CDR3 protein: CASSVVPAEAAFF
V gene: TRBV2; CDR3 protein: CASRKIQGPRGYTF
V gene: TRBV29-1; CDR3 protein: CSGDLGGGRETQYF
V gene: TRBV6-5; CDR3 protein: CASSPADRLSYEQYF
V gene: TRBV7-2; CDR3 protein: CASSLGQALSTDTQYF
V gene: TRBV7-9; CDR3 protein: CASSPRENTEAFF
V gene: TRBV4-3; CDR3 protein: CASSHSTGLNSPLHF
V gene: TRBV5-8; CDR3 protein: CASSFRFGQILKGYTF
V gene: TRBV29-1; CDR3 protein: CSVSEGAGDEQYF
V gene: TRBV6-6; CDR3 protein: CASRFQGTNTGELFF
V gene: TRBV6-6; CDR3 protein: CASSSGRTYNEQFF
V gene: TRBV6-6; CDR3 protein: CASSRGGSGGTDTQYF
V gene: TRBV21-1; CDR3 protein: CASSGDRGHQPQHF
V gene: TRBV28; CDR3 protein: CASSLARRGRLASYEQYF
V gene: TRBV19; CDR3 protein: CASTKDTAYNEQFF
V gene: TRBV6-5; CDR3 protein: CASSYSGQIYNSPLHF
V gene: TRBV28; CDR3 protein: CASGSPGVDTQYF
V gene: TRBV4-1; CDR3 protein: CASSQVETAYGYTF
V gene: TRBV11-2; CDR3 protein: CASSLPTGTSGGRSEQYF
V gene: TRBV5-1; CDR3 protein: CASSWLSGTGFYEQYF
V gene: TRBV11-1; CDR3 protein: CASRTGSNTGELFF
V gene: TRBV7-3; CDR3 protein: CASSPGPQGEQYF
V gene: TRBV19; CDR3 protein: CASSPRTPGANVLTF
V gene: TRBV11-2; CDR3 protein: CASSPLRGRVNTIYF
V gene: TRBV4-1; CDR3 protein: CASSQVGVRPTNTIHF
V gene: TRBV25-1; CDR3 protein: CASTRQGNTEAFF
V gene: TRBV5-1; CDR3 protein: CASRIVPGTDLPREYYPNEKLFF
V gene: TRBV30; CDR3 protein: CAWARGTDYTF
V gene: TRBV2; CDR3 protein: CASSEVRWTGDGEKLFF
V gene: TRBV13; CDR3 protein: CASSQTRAEAFF
V gene: TRBV7-2; CDR3 protein: CASSLGSGGKDTQYF
V gene: TRBV7-9; CDR3 protein: CASSLSSSGANTEAFF